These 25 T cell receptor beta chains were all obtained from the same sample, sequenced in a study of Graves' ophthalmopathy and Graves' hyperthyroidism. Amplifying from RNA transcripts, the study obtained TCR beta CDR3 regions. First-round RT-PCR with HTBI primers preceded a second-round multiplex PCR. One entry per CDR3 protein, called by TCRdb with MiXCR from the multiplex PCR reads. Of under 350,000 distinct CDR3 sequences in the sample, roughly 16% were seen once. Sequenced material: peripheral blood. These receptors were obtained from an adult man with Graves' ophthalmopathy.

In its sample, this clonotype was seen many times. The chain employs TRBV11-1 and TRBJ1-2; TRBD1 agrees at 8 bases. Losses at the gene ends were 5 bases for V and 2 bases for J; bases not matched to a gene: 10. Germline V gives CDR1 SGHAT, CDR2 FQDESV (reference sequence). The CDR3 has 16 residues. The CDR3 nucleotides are TGTGCCAGCAGCCCGCCGGGACAGGCCGTGAACTATGGCTACACCTTC. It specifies CASSPPGQAVNYGYTF.

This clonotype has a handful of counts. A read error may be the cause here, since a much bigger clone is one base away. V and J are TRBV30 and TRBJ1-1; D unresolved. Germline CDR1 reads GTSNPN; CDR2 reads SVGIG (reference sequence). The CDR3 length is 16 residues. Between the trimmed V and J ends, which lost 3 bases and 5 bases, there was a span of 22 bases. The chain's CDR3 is CAWRWIGRDMGTEAFF. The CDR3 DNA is TGTGCCTGGAGGTGGATCGGGAGGGATATGGGGACTGAAGCTTTCTTT.

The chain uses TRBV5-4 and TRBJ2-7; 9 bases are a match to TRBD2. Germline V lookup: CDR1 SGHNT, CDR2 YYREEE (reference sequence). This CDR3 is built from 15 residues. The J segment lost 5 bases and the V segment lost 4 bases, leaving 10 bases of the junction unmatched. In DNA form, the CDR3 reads TGTGCCAGCAGCCGGGGAGCGGGAGGTGGCGACGAGCAGTACTTC. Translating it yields CASSRGAGGGDEQYF.

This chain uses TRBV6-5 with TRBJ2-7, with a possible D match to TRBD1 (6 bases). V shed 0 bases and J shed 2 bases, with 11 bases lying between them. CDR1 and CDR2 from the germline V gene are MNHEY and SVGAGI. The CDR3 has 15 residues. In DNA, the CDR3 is TGTGCCAGCAGTTACTCCTGGACAGAGACCTACGAGCAGTACTTC. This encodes CASSYSWTETYEQYF.

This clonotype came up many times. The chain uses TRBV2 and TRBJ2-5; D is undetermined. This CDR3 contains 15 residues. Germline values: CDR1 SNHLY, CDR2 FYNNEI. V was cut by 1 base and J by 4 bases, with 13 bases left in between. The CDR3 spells CASSEVLSGSETQYF. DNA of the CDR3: TGTGCCAGCAGTGAAGTGCTGAGTGGATCAGAGACCCAGTACTTC.

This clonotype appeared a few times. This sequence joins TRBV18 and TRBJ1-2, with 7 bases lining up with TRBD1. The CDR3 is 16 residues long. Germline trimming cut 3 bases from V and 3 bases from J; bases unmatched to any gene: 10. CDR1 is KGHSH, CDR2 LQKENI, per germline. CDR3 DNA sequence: TGTGCCAGCTCACCTGTCACAGGGGCCGGAGACTATGGCTACACCTTC. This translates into CASSPVTGAGDYGYTF. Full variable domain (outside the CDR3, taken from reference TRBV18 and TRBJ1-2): NAGVMQNPRHLVRRRGQEARLRCSPMKGHSHVYWYRQLPEEGLKFMVYLQKENIIDESGMPKERFSAEFPKEGPSILRIQQVVRGDSAAYFCASSPVTGAGDYGYTFGSGTRLTVV.

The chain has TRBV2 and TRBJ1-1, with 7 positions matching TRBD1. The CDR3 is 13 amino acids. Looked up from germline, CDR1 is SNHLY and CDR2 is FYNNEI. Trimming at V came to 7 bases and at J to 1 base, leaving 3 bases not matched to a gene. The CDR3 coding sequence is TGTGCCAGCACCAGGGGGGGGAACACTGAAGCTTTCTTT. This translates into CASTRGGNTEAFF.

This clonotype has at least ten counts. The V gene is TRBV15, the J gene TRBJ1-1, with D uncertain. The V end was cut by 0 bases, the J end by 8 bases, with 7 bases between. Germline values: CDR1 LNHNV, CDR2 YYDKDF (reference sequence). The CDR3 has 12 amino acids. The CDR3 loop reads CATSRDNREAFF. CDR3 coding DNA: TGTGCCACCAGCAGAGATAACAGAGAAGCTTTCTTT. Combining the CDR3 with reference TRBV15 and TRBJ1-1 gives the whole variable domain DAMVIQNPRYQVTQFGKPVTLSCSQTLNHNVMYWYQQKSSQAPKLLFHYYDKDFNNEADTPDNFQSRRPNTSFCFLDIRSPGLGDTAMYLCATSRDNREAFFGQGTRLTVV.

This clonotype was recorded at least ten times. CDR3 sequence reads: CASSLGTGANTGELFF. The CDR3 DNA reads as TGTGCCAGCAGTTTAGGGACAGGGGCGAACACCGGGGAGCTGTTTTTT. The V call is TRBV27, the J call TRBJ2-2; 10 bases fit TRBD1. The length of the CDR3 is 16 residues. Germline V gene lookup returns CDR1 MNHEY and CDR2 SMNVEV (reference sequence). V shed 2 bases, J shed 0 bases, and the junction held 0 bases outside the gene matches.

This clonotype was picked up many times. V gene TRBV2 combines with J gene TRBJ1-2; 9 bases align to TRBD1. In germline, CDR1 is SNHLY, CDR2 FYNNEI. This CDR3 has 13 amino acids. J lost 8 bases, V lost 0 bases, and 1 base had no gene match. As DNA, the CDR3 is TGTGCCAGCAGTGAAGCAACAGGGGGCGGCTACACCTTC. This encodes CASSEATGGGYTF.

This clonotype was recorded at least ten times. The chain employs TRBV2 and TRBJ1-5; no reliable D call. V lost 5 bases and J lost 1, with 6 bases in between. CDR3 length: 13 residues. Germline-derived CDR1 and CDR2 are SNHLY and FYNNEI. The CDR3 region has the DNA TGTGCCAGCAGTCCCGAGAGCAATCAGCCCCAGCATTTT. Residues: CASSPESNQPQHF.

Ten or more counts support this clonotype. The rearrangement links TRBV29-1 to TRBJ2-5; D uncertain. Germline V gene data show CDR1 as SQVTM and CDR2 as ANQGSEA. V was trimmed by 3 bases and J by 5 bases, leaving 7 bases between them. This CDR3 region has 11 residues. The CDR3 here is CSVESLETQYF. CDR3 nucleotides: TGCAGCGTTGAGTCTCTTGAGACCCAGTACTTC. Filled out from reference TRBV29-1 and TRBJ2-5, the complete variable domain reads SAVISQKPSRDICQRGTSLTIQCQVDSQVTMMFWYRQQPGQSLTLIATANQGSEATYESGFVIDKFPISRPNLTFSTLTVSNMSPEDSSIYLCSVESLETQYFGPGTRLLVL.

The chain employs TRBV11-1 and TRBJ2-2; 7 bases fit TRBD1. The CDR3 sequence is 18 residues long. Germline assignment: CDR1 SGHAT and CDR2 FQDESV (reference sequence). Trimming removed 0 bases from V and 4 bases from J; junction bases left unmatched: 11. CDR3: CASSLAAGTDALTGELFF. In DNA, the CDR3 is TGTGCCAGCAGCTTAGCTGCAGGGACAGACGCCCTCACCGGGGAGCTGTTTTTT.

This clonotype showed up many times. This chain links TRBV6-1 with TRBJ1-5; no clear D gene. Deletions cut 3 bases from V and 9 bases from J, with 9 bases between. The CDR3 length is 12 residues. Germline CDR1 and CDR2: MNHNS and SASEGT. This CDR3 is CASSEAMGPQHF. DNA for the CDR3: TGTGCCAGCAGTGAGGCCATGGGGCCCCAGCATTTT.

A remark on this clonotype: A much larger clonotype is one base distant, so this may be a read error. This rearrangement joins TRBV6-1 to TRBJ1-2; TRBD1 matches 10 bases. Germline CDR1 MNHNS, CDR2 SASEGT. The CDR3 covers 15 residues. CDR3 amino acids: CGSSPPGQGNTGYTF. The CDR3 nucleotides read TGTGGCAGCAGTCCACCGGGACAGGGGAATACGGGCTACACCTTC.

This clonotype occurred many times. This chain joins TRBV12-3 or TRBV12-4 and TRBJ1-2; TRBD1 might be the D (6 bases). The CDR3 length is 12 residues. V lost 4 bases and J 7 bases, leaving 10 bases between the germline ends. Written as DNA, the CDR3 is TGTGCCAGCAGTTCGGGACAATTTGGCTACACCTTC. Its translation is CASSSGQFGYTF.

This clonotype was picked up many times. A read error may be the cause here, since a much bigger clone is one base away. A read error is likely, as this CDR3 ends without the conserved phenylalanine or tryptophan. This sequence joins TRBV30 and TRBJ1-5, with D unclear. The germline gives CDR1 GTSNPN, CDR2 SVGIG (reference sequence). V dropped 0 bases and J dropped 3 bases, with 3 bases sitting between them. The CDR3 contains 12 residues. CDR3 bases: TGTGCCTGGAGTGTGCTCAATCAGCCCCAGCATCTT. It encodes CAWSVLNQPQHL.

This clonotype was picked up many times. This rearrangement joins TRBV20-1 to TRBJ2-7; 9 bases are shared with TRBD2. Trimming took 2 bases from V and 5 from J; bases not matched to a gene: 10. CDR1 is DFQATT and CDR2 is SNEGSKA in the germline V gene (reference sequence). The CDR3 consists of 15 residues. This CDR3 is CSARLAGRTSDEQYF. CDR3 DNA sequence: TGCAGTGCTAGACTAGCGGGAAGGACGAGCGACGAGCAGTACTTC.

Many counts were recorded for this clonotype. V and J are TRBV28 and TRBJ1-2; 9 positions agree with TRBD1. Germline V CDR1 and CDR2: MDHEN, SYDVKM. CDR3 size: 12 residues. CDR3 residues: CASGTGLVGYTF. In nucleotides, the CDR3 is TGTGCGTCGGGGACAGGGCTTGTAGGCTACACCTTC.

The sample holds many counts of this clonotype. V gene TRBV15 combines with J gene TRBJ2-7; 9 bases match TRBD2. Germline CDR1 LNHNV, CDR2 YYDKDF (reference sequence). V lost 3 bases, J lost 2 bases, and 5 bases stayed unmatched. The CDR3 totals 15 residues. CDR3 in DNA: TGTGCCACCAGCAGGGGACTAGCCGATACCTACGAGCAGTACTTC. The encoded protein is CATSRGLADTYEQYF.

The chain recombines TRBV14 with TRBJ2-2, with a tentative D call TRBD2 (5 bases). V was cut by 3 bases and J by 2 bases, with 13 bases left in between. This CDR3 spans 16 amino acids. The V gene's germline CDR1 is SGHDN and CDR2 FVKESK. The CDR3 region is CASSHLGEGNTGELFF. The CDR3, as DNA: TGTGCCAGCAGCCATCTGGGAGAGGGAAACACCGGGGAGCTGTTTTTT.

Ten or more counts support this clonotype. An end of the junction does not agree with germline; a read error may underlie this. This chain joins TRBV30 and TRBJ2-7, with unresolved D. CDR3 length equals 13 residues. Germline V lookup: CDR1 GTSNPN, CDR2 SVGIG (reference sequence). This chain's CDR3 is CAWSESASSEQYF. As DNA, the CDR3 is TGTGCCTGGAGTGAGAGTGCATCCTCCGAGCAGTACTTC. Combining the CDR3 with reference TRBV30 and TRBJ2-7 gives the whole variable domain SQTIHQWPATLVQPVGSPLSLECTVEGTSNPNLYWYRQAAGRGLQLLFYSVGIGQISSEVPQNLSASRPQDRQFILSSKKLLLSDSGFYLCAWSESASSEQYFGPGTRLTVT.

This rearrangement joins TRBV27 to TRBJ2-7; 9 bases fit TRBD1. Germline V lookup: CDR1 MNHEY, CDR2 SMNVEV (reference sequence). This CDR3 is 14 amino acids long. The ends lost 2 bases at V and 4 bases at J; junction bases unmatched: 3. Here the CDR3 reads CASSLTGQGYEQYF. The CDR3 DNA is TGTGCCAGCAGTTTAACGGGACAGGGTTACGAGCAGTACTTC.

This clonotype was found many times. In DNA form, the CDR3 reads TGTGCCAGCAGTTACGGGGGAGCGGGGGATCTACTACCACCCCAAGAGACCCAGTACTTC. It encodes CASSYGGAGDLLPPQETQYF. The rearrangement uses TRBV6-6 and TRBJ2-5, with TRBD2 matching 8 bases. CDR1 and CDR2 from the germline V gene are MNHNY and SVGAGI (reference sequence). This CDR3 spans 20 amino acids. The ends lost 2 bases at V and 1 base at J; junction bases unmatched: 18.

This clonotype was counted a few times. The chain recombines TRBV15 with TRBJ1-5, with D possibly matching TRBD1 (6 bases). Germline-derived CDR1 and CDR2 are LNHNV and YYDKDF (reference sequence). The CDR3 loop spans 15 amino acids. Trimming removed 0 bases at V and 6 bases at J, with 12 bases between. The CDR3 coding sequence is TGTGCCACCAGCAGAGATCGCGGGGGCGGTCAGCCCCAGCATTTT. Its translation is CATSRDRGGGQPQHF.